This T cell receptor beta chain was profiled in a study of blood T cells in healthy people across ages. Findings and caveats of the study: Without sorted subsets, naive and antigen-experienced compartments could not be conclusively compared. Because donor CMV status was unknown, expanded clonotype changes were possibly confounded.

Primers used in a second PCR of about 7 to 12 cycles were a sample-barcoded 5' primer and a J-beta primer mix. MiXCR, applied by TCRdb to the 5' RACE reads, yields one record per CDR3 protein. The sample includes about 670,000 distinct CDR3 sequences, 52% of them seen just once. Isolation recovered at least 7 million PBMCs from every sample. The CDR3 spans 13 residues. From germline, CDR1 is DFQATT and CDR2 SNEGSKA (reference sequence). V was pared by 1 base and J by 11 bases, with 17 bases between. Points on this clonotype: No antigen is known for it. A much larger clone differs by one base, so this may be a read error.

The receptor was isolated from a woman older than 75 in good health. The V and J genes are TRBV20-1 and TRBJ2-5; D may be TRBD2 (5 bases). The sequenced sample was blood. The CDR3 sequence is CSARGTSTNEQYF. DNA for the CDR3: TGCAGTGCTAGAGGGACTTCGACTAATGAGCAGTACTTC.